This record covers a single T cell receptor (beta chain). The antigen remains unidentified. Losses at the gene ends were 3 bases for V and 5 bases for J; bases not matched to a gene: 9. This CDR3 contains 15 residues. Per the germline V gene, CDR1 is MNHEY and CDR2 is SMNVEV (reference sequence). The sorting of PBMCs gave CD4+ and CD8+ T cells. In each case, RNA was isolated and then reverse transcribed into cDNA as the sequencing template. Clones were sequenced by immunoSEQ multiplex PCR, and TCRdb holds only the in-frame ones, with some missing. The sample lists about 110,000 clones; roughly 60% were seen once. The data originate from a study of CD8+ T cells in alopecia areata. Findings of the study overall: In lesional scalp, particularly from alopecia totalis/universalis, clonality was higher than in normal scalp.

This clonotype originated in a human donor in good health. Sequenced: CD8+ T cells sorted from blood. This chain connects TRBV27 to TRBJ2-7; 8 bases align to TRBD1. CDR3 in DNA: TGTGCCAGCAGTTTTCCCGGGACAGGTTTTCACGAGCAGTACTTC. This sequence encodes CASSFPGTGFHEQYF.